In its sample, the clone carrying this T cell receptor beta chain was seen a few times. Antigen unknown. Trimming cost V 1 base and J 2 bases; bases outside gene matches: 7. The CDR3 covers 18 residues. CDR1 MGHRA and CDR2 YSYEKL come from the germline V gene. This sample stems from a study of neoadjuvant nivolumab and ipilimumab in lung cancer. In the study overall: Patients got nivolumab 3 mg/kg on days 1, 15 and 29; combination added ipilimumab 1 mg/kg day 1.

Study-wide points: Resected tumors had greater TCR richness and clonality than uninvolved lung. Pretherapy blood TCR richness correlated positively with resected tumor richness. From pretherapy to surgery, tumor richness and clonality rose with dual therapy.

Sequencing used immunoSEQ multiplex PCR; TCRdb keeps in-frame clones, though not all of them. The table has about 27,000 clones, about 80% seen once; the top ten hold about 20%. The origin of this receptor is an adult with non-small cell lung cancer. The chain is built from TRBV4-1 and TRBJ2-3; 12 bases map to TRBD2. Sequencing was performed on tumor tissue, taken after neoadjuvant nivolumab, alone or with ipilimumab, at or shortly before surgery. In DNA, the CDR3 is TGCGCCAGCAGCCAAGCTCGGACTAGCGGGATTTACACAGATACGCAGTATTTT. Translation gives CASSQARTSGIYTDTQYF.